These T cell receptor beta chains were read from a single sample in a study of a mutant IDH1 vaccine in newly diagnosed glioma. The table came from immunoSEQ multiplex PCR; TCRdb's copy has only in-frame clones and leaves some out. The sample has tens of thousands of clones; over 65% are singletons. The sequenced sample was PBMCs, obtained from a glioma patient treated with radiotherapy, temozolomide or both. These receptors all stem from a middle-aged woman with glioma. Both conserved end residues are part of each CDR3. A D gene is named only where the DNA matches it firmly.

D gene: NA; J gene: TRBJ1-2; V gene: TRBV5-6; CDR3 protein: CASSLARDNSGAYGYTF
D gene: NA; J gene: TRBJ1-5; V gene: TRBV6-5; CDR3 protein: CASSPGEGNQPQHF
D gene: TRBD1; J gene: TRBJ2-7; V gene: TRBV6-1; CDR3 protein: CASSESSTGWIPYEQYF
D gene: TRBD1; J gene: TRBJ1-2; V gene: TRBV2; CDR3 protein: CASTWDRVGYTF
D gene: NA; J gene: TRBJ1-1; V gene: TRBV5-6; CDR3 protein: CASSLLDQGGTEAFF
D gene: NA; J gene: TRBJ1-5; V gene: TRBV6-6; CDR3 protein: CASSYGRVFQPQHF
D gene: TRBD1; J gene: TRBJ1-4; V gene: TRBV6-1; CDR3 protein: CASSDGTGGEKLFF
D gene: TRBD1; J gene: TRBJ1-1; V gene: TRBV29-1; CDR3 protein: CSVLGDRGSVAEAFF
D gene: NA; J gene: TRBJ1-5; V gene: TRBV19; CDR3 protein: CASSMNRAKDQPQHF
D gene: NA; J gene: TRBJ2-5; V gene: TRBV5-1; CDR3 protein: CASSLVGTKRETQYF
D gene: NA; J gene: TRBJ1-2; V gene: TRBV7-9; CDR3 protein: CASSLRGNYGYTF
D gene: NA; J gene: TRBJ2-3; V gene: TRBV2; CDR3 protein: CASLHPRGAQYF
D gene: NA; J gene: TRBJ1-2; V gene: TRBV20-1; CDR3 protein: CSARGGYTF
D gene: NA; J gene: TRBJ2-5; V gene: TRBV30; CDR3 protein: CAWSGVSRRYQETQYF
D gene: TRBD1; J gene: TRBJ2-1; V gene: TRBV5-1; CDR3 protein: CASSETGGGQYGEQFF
D gene: NA; J gene: TRBJ1-2; V gene: TRBV25-1; CDR3 protein: CASSEVGGYTF
D gene: NA; J gene: TRBJ2-3; V gene: TRBV30; CDR3 protein: CAWSGAGLFTDTQYF
D gene: TRBD2; J gene: TRBJ2-3; V gene: TRBV2; CDR3 protein: CARKRLAGFTDTQYF
D gene: NA; J gene: TRBJ2-7; V gene: TRBV9; CDR3 protein: CASSVGNEQYF
D gene: NA; J gene: TRBJ2-5; V gene: TRBV2; CDR3 protein: CASSEWYRGGETQYF
D gene: TRBD1; J gene: TRBJ1-2; V gene: TRBV4-1; CDR3 protein: CASSQTLTGESGYTF
D gene: TRBD1; J gene: TRBJ1-5; V gene: TRBV19; CDR3 protein: CASSTITGGDQPQHF
D gene: TRBD1; J gene: TRBJ2-7; V gene: TRBV27; CDR3 protein: CASSLRTGGVYEQYF
D gene: NA; J gene: TRBJ2-1; V gene: TRBV7-9; CDR3 protein: CASSLAGPHNEQFF
D gene: NA; J gene: TRBJ1-2; V gene: TRBV6-5; CDR3 protein: CASSSPTGHGYTF
D gene: NA; J gene: TRBJ1-1; V gene: TRBV10-1; CDR3 protein: CASSDFHTEAFF
D gene: TRBD2; J gene: TRBJ2-5; V gene: TRBV19; CDR3 protein: CASSIGPLAGSETQYF
D gene: NA; J gene: TRBJ1-4; V gene: TRBV5-4; CDR3 protein: CASSLAQSGGSCVF
D gene: TRBD1; J gene: TRBJ1-5; V gene: TRBV5-5; CDR3 protein: CASSFEQGLQPQHF
D gene: TRBD1; J gene: TRBJ1-1; V gene: TRBV19; CDR3 protein: CASSGQGHTEAFF
D gene: NA; J gene: TRBJ1-5; V gene: TRBV2; CDR3 protein: CASTGTFGSNQPQHF
D gene: NA; J gene: TRBJ2-1; V gene: TRBV2; CDR3 protein: CASSEKGGGLTGLGYEQFF
D gene: NA; J gene: TRBJ1-2; V gene: TRBV10-2; CDR3 protein: CASSEQNYGYTF
D gene: NA; J gene: TRBJ2-3; V gene: TRBV10-3; CDR3 protein: CAISEDSVTDTQYF
D gene: NA; J gene: TRBJ1-1; V gene: TRBV5-1; CDR3 protein: CASSLGHLEAAFF
D gene: TRBD1; J gene: TRBJ1-2; V gene: TRBV5-4; CDR3 protein: CASSGSGTGLYGYTF
D gene: NA; J gene: TRBJ1-2; V gene: TRBV5-6; CDR3 protein: CASSKSAGGGYGYTF